Sequencing of this TCR beta chain was carried out in a study of blood T cell repertoires in COVID-19. Study background: Donors in the United States, Italy and Spain gave samples during acute or convalescent COVID-19. T cells, B-cell-depleted T cells, or PBMCs provided the cDNA or gDNA that served as material.

This clone has only one observation. In the authors' workflow: The assay estimated nucleated cells by amplifying reference gene primers. Using immunoSEQ multiplex PCR, the repertoire was profiled, and TCRdb retains in-frame clones only, with some absent. The DNA was the basis for D and trimming; V, J and clone size are from that table. There are approximately 150,000 clones in the sample; 80% occur only once, and about 5% lies in the top ten. Sequencing was performed on peripheral blood. This sequence originates from a woman in her forties or fifties with acute or convalescent COVID-19.

CDR3 coding DNA: TGTGCCAGCAGCCAGGGATCCATGGGAACCGGGGAGCTGTTTTTT. Translation gives CASSQGSMGTGELFF. The rearrangement joins TRBV7-7 to TRBJ2-2; a weak D match, TRBD1 (5 bases). V was trimmed by 5 bases and J by 5 bases, leaving 15 bases between them. In germline, CDR1 is SSHAT, CDR2 FNYEAQ (reference sequence). The CDR3 sequence is 15 residues long.